These T cell receptor beta chains were read from a single sample in a study of shared clonotypes between healthy human individuals. Sequencing used immunoSEQ multiplex PCR; TCRdb keeps in-frame clones, though not all of them. Here the sample spans hundreds of thousands of clones, around 73% being singletons. The specimen was memory CD4+ T cells sorted from blood. All receptors come from a woman aged 30 to 39 in good health. Both conserved end residues are part of each CDR3. The order of the fields is V gene, CDR3 protein.

V gene: TRBV5-5
CDR3 protein: CASSRDTDTQYF

V gene: TRBV27
CDR3 protein: CASSLAPGQIYNEQFF

V gene: TRBV10-2
CDR3 protein: CASSEPGLMNTEAFF

V gene: TRBV10-3
CDR3 protein: CAISESRIDTQYF

V gene: TRBV30
CDR3 protein: CAWSVTSGTQTQYF

V gene: TRBV11-2
CDR3 protein: CASSPLTSGSGEQYF

V gene: TRBV6-1
CDR3 protein: CASSERQGRVDTQYF

V gene: TRBV7-2
CDR3 protein: CASSSTGGSPLHF

V gene: TRBV11-2
CDR3 protein: CASSLGLAGFAGISYEQYF

V gene: TRBV4-1
CDR3 protein: CASTQGNASPYYEQYF

V gene: TRBV6-6
CDR3 protein: CASSSRGQNVYGYTF

V gene: TRBV2
CDR3 protein: CASSDQSNQPQHF

V gene: TRBV28
CDR3 protein: CASSSPWGRGYGYTF

V gene: TRBV11-2
CDR3 protein: CASSASTENTEAFF

V gene: TRBV5-1
CDR3 protein: CASSLDTRLAGDYEQYF

V gene: TRBV7-2
CDR3 protein: CASSLAYASDTQYF

V gene: TRBV7-2
CDR3 protein: CASSLVHRNIQYF

V gene: TRBV19
CDR3 protein: CASNPGQGANEQFF

V gene: TRBV5-3
CDR3 protein: CARRSAGGNQPQHF

V gene: TRBV11-3
CDR3 protein: CASSQGLAGVNEQYF

V gene: TRBV28
CDR3 protein: CASSRSGSGYEQYF

V gene: TRBV27
CDR3 protein: CATLSSGANVLTF

V gene: TRBV28
CDR3 protein: CASTEPLIYGYTF

V gene: TRBV6-6
CDR3 protein: CASCRRASTDTQYF

V gene: TRBV21-1
CDR3 protein: CASSYPRSTSYEQYF

V gene: TRBV9
CDR3 protein: CASSETGDPSYNEQFF

V gene: TRBV15
CDR3 protein: CATSSPTGLYGYTF

V gene: TRBV14
CDR3 protein: CASSQSSIEQFF

V gene: TRBV10-3
CDR3 protein: CAISGGGTTSYEQYF

V gene: TRBV7-3
CDR3 protein: CASSSSNSNYGYTF

V gene: TRBV4-1
CDR3 protein: CASSLGHREKLFF

V gene: TRBV5-1
CDR3 protein: CASSDRRVNTEAFF

V gene: TRBV27
CDR3 protein: CASSLQQGATYEQYF

V gene: TRBV30
CDR3 protein: CAWSRQGGNQPQHF

V gene: TRBV2
CDR3 protein: CASHTGQADTQYF

V gene: TRBV19
CDR3 protein: CASSIVGRLTYEQYF

V gene: TRBV7-6
CDR3 protein: CASSLVQKGTQYF

V gene: TRBV19
CDR3 protein: CASSIGRVFGYTF

V gene: TRBV27
CDR3 protein: CASRPDWSTGELFF

V gene: TRBV7-2
CDR3 protein: CASSLDYRSGDRGYEQYF

V gene: TRBV29-1
CDR3 protein: CSVGGRVEGGYTF

V gene: TRBV2
CDR3 protein: CASSEMGTGTGEKLFF

V gene: TRBV5-1
CDR3 protein: CASSLTDLNTEAFF

V gene: TRBV7-3
CDR3 protein: CASSELAREQFF

V gene: TRBV28
CDR3 protein: CASSSPDEGYTF